Described below is a single T cell receptor (beta chain) sequence and its context. Its cognate antigen has yet to be identified. No much larger clone exists at a distance of one base, and base qualities are not known. The sample's treatment or condition label, decoded: live attenuated yellow fever vaccine strain. A standard Ficoll-Paque protocol was used to isolate PBMCs from peripheral blood. CD4 and CD8 T-cell fractions were isolated with Dynabeads CD4 and CD8 positive selection kits. TriZol was used to extract RNA from bulk PBMCs, from CD4 and CD8 fractions, and from dextramer-positive and dextramer-negative fractions. The data stem from a study of T cells after yellow fever vaccination (dated by TCRdb to the late 2010s). Regarding the study in general: The SMART-Seq v4 Ultra Low Input RNA kit was used to prepare libraries from fractions with low cell numbers. Bulk TCR alpha and beta repertoires were sequenced longitudinally to track T-cell clones before and after primary and booster YFV17D yellow fever vaccination. Two healthy male donors made up the cohort, one aged 18 to 29 years and the other aged 30 to 40 years. Bulk PBMC replicates and cell subsets were isolated from blood drawn at multiple timepoints before and after both primary and secondary immunization. What the work shows at the level of the full study, not this receptor alone: A small fraction of clonotypes appeared in both the CD4 and CD8 compartments, likely as a result of convergent recombination. Only a couple of donors were included in the study, so the extent to which the findings can be generalized is limited. The secondary T-cell response was weaker than the primary response but faster, peaking on day 5 instead of day 15. Most clones expanded after primary vaccination (96% of CD4 and roughly 88% of CD8) were re-detected after the booster, suggesting that broad memory maintenance occurred. Because abundant contaminating clonotypes from the bulk population could be contained in FACS-sorted repertoires, computational filtering was required.

TCR cDNA was made using 5'RACE template switching, a step that added a universal primer site and unique molecular identifiers. cDNA synthesis was primed from both the TCR alpha and TCR beta constant segments. Two PCR steps were used to amplify libraries, with sample barcodes and sequencing adapters being added in the second step. Sequencing of the libraries was done on either Illumina HiSeq 2500 (2x100 bp) or NovaSeq (2x150 bp). The authors' pipeline ran thus. MIGEC was used to demultiplex reads and collapse the reads into UMI consensus sequences, and MiXCR was used for V(D)J alignment. Using edgeR on replicate PBMC samples, clonotypes were called vaccine-responding if FDR was below 0.01 and the log2 fold change was above 5 up to day 15. CD4 or CD8 identity was assigned to each bulk clonotype according to whether the clonotype was present at higher abundance in the sequenced CD4 repertoire or the sequenced CD8 repertoire. The public reads were run again by TCRdb, first through fastp at Q25 and then through MiXCR, and only productive beta chains were kept. Duplicate CDR3 protein sequences are folded into a single record with the most common DNA and genes. Here the V and J calls rest on TCRdb's processing, not on the authors' analysis. The sample records about 230,000 distinct CDR3 sequences, over 6.5% of which are singletons. 0.85% to 1.2% of the sample goes to the ten largest clones.

This TCR derives from a man younger than 45 who received the YFV17D yellow fever vaccine. The input for sequencing was CD4+ T cells sorted from PBMCs, taken on the day of the yellow fever booster vaccination.

CDR3 loop: CALHEQYF. The DNA sequence is as follows: TGCGCCCTGCACGAGCAGTACTTC. This chain is built from TRBV5-1 and TRBJ2-7; the D gene cannot be named for sure. CDR1 and CDR2 are read off the germline V gene as SGHRS and YFSETQ. V and J are truncated by 10 bases and 5 bases respectively, leaving an intervening sequence of 4 bases. Reading from cysteine to phenylalanine, the CDR3 counts 8 amino acids. Of the read, only the CDR3 DNA is kept; its 24 bases are in frame from base 1.